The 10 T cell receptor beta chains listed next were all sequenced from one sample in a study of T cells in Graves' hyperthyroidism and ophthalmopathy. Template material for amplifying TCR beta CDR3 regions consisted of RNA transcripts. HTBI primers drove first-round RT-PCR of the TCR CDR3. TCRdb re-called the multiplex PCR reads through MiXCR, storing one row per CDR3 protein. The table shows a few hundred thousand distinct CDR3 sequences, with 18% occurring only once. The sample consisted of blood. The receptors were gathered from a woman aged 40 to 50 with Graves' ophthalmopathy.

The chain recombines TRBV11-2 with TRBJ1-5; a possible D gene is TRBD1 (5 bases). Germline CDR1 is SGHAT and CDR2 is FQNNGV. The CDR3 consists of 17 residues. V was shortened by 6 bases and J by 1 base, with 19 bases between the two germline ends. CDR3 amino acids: CASSFQKGRDSNQPQHF. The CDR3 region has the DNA TGTGCCAGCAGTTTTCAGAAGGGCAGGGACAGCAATCAGCCCCAGCATTTT. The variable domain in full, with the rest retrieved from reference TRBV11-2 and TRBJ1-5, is EAGVAQSPRYKIIEKRQSVAFWCNPISGHATLYWYQQILGQGPKLLIQFQNNGVVDDSQLPKDRFSAERLKGVDSTLKIQPAKLEDSAVYLCASSFQKGRDSNQPQHFGDGTRLSIL.

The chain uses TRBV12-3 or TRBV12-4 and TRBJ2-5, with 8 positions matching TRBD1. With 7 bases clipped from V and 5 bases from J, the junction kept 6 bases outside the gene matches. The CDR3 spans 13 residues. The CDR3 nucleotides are TGTGCCAGCACCCAGGGGGCGTGGGAGACCCAGTACTTC. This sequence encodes CASTQGAWETQYF.

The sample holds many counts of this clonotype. DNA of the CDR3: TGCAGTGCTAGGACAGGGGTGAGGCAGCCCCAGCATTTT. This codes for CSARTGVRQPQHF. The genes are TRBV20-1 and TRBJ1-5, with 8 bases matching TRBD1. V was clipped by 3 bases and J by 7 bases; unmatched bases: 5. This CDR3 contains 13 residues. The germline V gene encodes CDR1 DFQATT and CDR2 SNEGSKA (reference sequence).

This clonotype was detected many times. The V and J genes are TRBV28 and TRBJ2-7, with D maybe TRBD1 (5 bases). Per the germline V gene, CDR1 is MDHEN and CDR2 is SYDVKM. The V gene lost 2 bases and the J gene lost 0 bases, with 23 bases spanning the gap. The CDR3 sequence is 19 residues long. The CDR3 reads CASSLMLVRVGWDSYEQYF. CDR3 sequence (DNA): TGTGCCAGCAGTTTAATGCTTGTCAGGGTGGGATGGGACTCCTACGAGCAGTACTTC.

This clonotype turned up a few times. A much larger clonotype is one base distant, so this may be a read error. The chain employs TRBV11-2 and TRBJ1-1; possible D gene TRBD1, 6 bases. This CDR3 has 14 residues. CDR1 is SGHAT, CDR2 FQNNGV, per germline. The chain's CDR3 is CDSSLDRPDTEAFF. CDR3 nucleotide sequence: TGTGACAGCAGTCTAGACAGGCCGGACACTGAAGCTTTCTTT.

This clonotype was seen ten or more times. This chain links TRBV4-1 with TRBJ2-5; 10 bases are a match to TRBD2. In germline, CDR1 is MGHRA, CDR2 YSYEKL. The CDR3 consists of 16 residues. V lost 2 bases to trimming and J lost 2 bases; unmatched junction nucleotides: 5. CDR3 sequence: CASSQLAGDLQETQYF. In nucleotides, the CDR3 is TGCGCCAGCAGCCAACTAGCGGGAGATTTACAAGAGACCCAGTACTTC.

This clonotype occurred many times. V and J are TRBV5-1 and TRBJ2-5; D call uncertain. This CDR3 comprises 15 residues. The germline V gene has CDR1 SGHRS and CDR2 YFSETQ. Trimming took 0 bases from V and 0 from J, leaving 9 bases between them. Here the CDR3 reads CASSLVPQNQETQYF. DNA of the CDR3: TGCGCCAGCAGCTTGGTCCCCCAGAACCAAGAGACCCAGTACTTC.

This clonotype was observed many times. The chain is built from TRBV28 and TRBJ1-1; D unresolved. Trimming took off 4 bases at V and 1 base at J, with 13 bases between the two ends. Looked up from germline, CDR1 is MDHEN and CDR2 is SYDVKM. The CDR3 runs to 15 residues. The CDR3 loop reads CASSSRTGRNTEAFF. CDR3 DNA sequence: TGTGCCAGCAGTTCCAGGACCGGGCGGAACACTGAAGCTTTCTTT.

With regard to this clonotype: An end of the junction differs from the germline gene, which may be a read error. Here the CDR3 reads CSGRDQPAYIF. CDR3 DNA sequence: TGCAGTGGTAGAGATCAACCAGCCTACATCTTC. This chain connects TRBV20-1 to TRBJ1-2; the D is unclear. Germline assignment: CDR1 DFQATT and CDR2 SNEGSKA (reference sequence). The CDR3 contains 11 residues.

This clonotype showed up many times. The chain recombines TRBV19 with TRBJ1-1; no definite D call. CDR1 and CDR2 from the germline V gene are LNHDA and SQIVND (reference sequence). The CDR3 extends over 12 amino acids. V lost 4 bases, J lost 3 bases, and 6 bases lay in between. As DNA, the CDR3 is TGTGCCAGTAGTACCCGGGACACTGAAGCTTTCTTT. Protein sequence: CASSTRDTEAFF.